A single sample gave rise to the 26 T cell receptor beta chains below, sequenced in a study of cytomegalovirus exposure and HLA in healthy donors. The PCR employed 60 Vbeta primers together with 13 Jbeta primers. Assay: immunoSEQ multiplex PCR; the TCRdb copy retains only in-frame clones and omits some. The data show some 110,000 clones, 77% seen once. The sequenced sample was PBMCs. These receptors all come from a woman between 35 and 50 years old in good health and CMV-seropositive.

This sequence joins TRBV27 and TRBJ1-1; maybe TRBD1 (5 bases). V lost 5 bases to trimming and J lost 7 bases, with 14 bases between them. Germline V lookup: CDR1 MNHEY, CDR2 SMNVEV (reference sequence). The CDR3 length is 13 residues. Here the CDR3 reads CASSPSLGDEAFF. DNA of the CDR3: TGTGCCAGCAGTCCGTCGTTAGGGGATGAAGCTTTCTTT.

V usage is TRBV30 and J usage is TRBJ2-2; D is undetermined. There are 13 residues in the CDR3. Germline assignment: CDR1 GTSNPN and CDR2 SVGIG (reference sequence). Trimming removed 7 bases at V and 1 base at J, with 10 bases between. The CDR3 DNA sequence: TGTGCCTTACCCCCACTGAACACCGGGGAGCTGTTTTTT. This gives the protein CALPPLNTGELFF.

The V call is TRBV5-1, the J call TRBJ2-2; D is possibly TRBD1 (5 bases). The V gene lost 3 bases and the J gene lost 5 bases, with 8 bases spanning the gap. Germline V gives CDR1 SGHRS, CDR2 YFSETQ. This CDR3 contains 13 residues. CDR3 nucleotide sequence: TGCGCCAGCAGCTCCAGGGAAACCGGGGAGCTGTTTTTT. The encoded protein is CASSSRETGELFF. The full variable domain, with the rest looked up from reference TRBV5-1 and TRBJ2-2, is KAGVTQTPRYLIKTRGQQVTLSCSPISGHRSVSWYQQTPGQGLQFLFEYFSETQRNKGNFPGRFSGRQFSNSRSEMNVSTLELGDSALYLCASSSRETGELFFGEGSRLTVL.

This clone was seen a few times. The genes are TRBV30 and TRBJ1-4; D not certain. This CDR3 region has 13 residues. The germline V gene has CDR1 GTSNPN and CDR2 SVGIG (reference sequence). Trimming removed 1 base from V and 10 bases from J, with 13 bases in between. CDR3 sequence: CAWSARSQGKLFF. In DNA form, the CDR3 reads TGTGCCTGGAGTGCTAGATCACAAGGAAAACTGTTTTTT.

In this sample, this clone turned up a few times. The CDR3 DNA reads as TGTGCCAGCAGTCGAACTGGGACTAAAATAGAAGAGCAGTACTTC. It codes for CASSRTGTKIEEQYF. V gene TRBV7-3 combines with J gene TRBJ2-7; 7 bases agree with TRBD2. Germline CDR1 is SGHTA and CDR2 is FQGTGA. The CDR3 spans 15 residues. The V and J ends lost 6 bases and 7 bases, in that order; junction bases with no gene match: 15.

V gene TRBV4-2 combines with J gene TRBJ1-1, with a possible D match to TRBD1 (6 bases). This CDR3 is built from 15 residues. V gave up 0 bases and J gave up 0 bases, with 8 bases separating them. Germline CDR1 is LGHNA and CDR2 is YNFKEQ. CDR3 protein: CASSQEGHMNTEAFF. CDR3 nucleotide sequence: TGTGCCAGCAGCCAAGAGGGACACATGAACACTGAAGCTTTCTTT.

J is TRBJ2-2 and V is TRBV5-1; 9 nucleotides line up with TRBD2. The CDR3 is made up of 17 amino acids. Germline lookup yields CDR1 SGHRS and CDR2 YFSETQ. Trimming removed 2 bases from V and 3 bases from J; junction bases left unmatched: 8. In DNA form, the CDR3 reads TGCGCCAGCAGCTTAAATCGCCTAGCGGGGTACACCGGGGAGCTGTTTTTT. This translates into CASSLNRLAGYTGELFF.

This clone was found a few times. This chain joins TRBV29-1 and TRBJ2-6; D perhaps matches TRBD1 (6 bases). CDR1 and CDR2 from the germline V gene are SQVTM and ANQGSEA. This CDR3 spans 13 amino acids. V was shortened by 5 bases and J by 4 bases, with 9 bases between the two germline ends. The CDR3: CSVTGLGANVLTF. The CDR3 nucleotides read TGCAGCGTTACAGGGCTCGGGGCCAACGTCCTGACTTTC. The entire variable domain, with the rest obtained from reference TRBV29-1 and TRBJ2-6, is as follows: SAVISQKPSRDICQRGTSLTIQCQVDSQVTMMFWYRQQPGQSLTLIATANQGSEATYESGFVIDKFPISRPNLTFSTLTVSNMSPEDSSIYLCSVTGLGANVLTFGAGSRLTVL.

This chain joins TRBV29-1 and TRBJ2-5; 8 bases fit TRBD2. The DNA matches TRBJ2-7 better at its end, which makes the J call doubtful. Per germline, CDR1 SQVTM and CDR2 ANQGSEA. The length of the CDR3 is 14 residues. CDR3 coding DNA: TGCAGCGTTTCCCAGGGACTAGAGGGTTACGAGCAGTACTTC. Translated, it gives CSVSQGLEGYEQYF.

The V and J genes are TRBV5-6 and TRBJ1-6; D gene ambiguous. This CDR3 region has 17 residues. In germline, CDR1 is SGHDT, CDR2 YYEEEE. Trimming removed 4 bases at V and 6 bases at J, with 20 bases between. The DNA for the CDR3 is TGTGCCAGCAGCCACCTGAGCGCTGGGTCTTTTAATTCACCCCTCCACTTT. Translation gives CASSHLSAGSFNSPLHF. Full variable domain (remainder filled in from reference TRBV5-6 and TRBJ1-6): DAGVTQSPTHLIKTRGQQVTLRCSPKSGHDTVSWYQQALGQGPQFIFQYYEEEERQRGNFPDRFSGHQFPNYSSELNVNALLLGDSALYLCASSHLSAGSFNSPLHFGNGTRLTVT.

This chain links TRBV5-4 with TRBJ2-2; no clear D. This CDR3 is built from 15 residues. The V gene's germline CDR1 is SGHNT and CDR2 YYREEE (reference sequence). The germline V and J ends were trimmed by 6 bases and 2 bases, with 14 bases remaining between them. The CDR3 loop is CASTRGDPNTGELFF. In DNA form, the CDR3 reads TGTGCCAGCACCCGAGGTGATCCCAACACCGGGGAGCTGTTTTTT.

V is TRBV5-1 and J is TRBJ2-2; possibly TRBD2 for D (6 bases). The V gene lost 0 bases and the J gene lost 6 bases, with 12 bases spanning the gap. The CDR3 runs 15 residues. The germline gives CDR1 SGHRS, CDR2 YFSETQ. The CDR3 loop is CASSLEGRSAGELFF. CDR3 sequence (DNA): TGCGCCAGCAGCTTGGAGGGGAGGAGCGCCGGGGAGCTGTTTTTT.

The chain joins TRBV2 to TRBJ1-5; TRBD1 might be the D (5 bases). Germline V gene sequence: CDR1 SNHLY, CDR2 FYNNEI. The CDR3 runs to 14 residues. The germline V and J ends were trimmed by 8 bases and 3 bases, with 14 bases remaining between them. CDR3 in DNA: TGTGCCAGCTTACAGGAAAAAAACAATCAGCCCCAGCATTTT. Translation gives CASLQEKNNQPQHF.

The chain employs TRBV2 and TRBJ2-4; D perhaps matches TRBD1 (6 bases). Germline CDR1 reads SNHLY; CDR2 reads FYNNEI. With 5 bases removed from V and 0 bases from J, the gap between germline ends came to 17 bases. The CDR3 is 17 amino acids. The DNA of the CDR3 is TGTGCCAGCAGTCCCTCGACAGGCCTACTAGCCAAAAACATTCAGTACTTC. This gives the protein CASSPSTGLLAKNIQYF.

The chain links TRBV19 to TRBJ2-7; 7 nucleotides align to TRBD1. This CDR3 spans 14 amino acids. The V gene end was trimmed by 6 bases and the J gene end by 2 bases; junction bases not matched to a gene: 7. CDR1 and CDR2 (germline): LNHDA, SQIVND (reference sequence). As DNA, the CDR3 is TGTGCCAGTAGCCGGACAGGCGATACCTACGAGCAGTACTTC. Translating it yields CASSRTGDTYEQYF.

The V and J genes are TRBV23-1 and TRBJ2-5; 10 bases fit TRBD1. TRBV23-1 is identified as an open reading frame with a role that is uncertain. The CDR3 has 16 residues. J was trimmed by 4 bases and V by 2 bases; bases with no gene match: 7. CDR3 nucleotide sequence: TGCGCCAGCAGTCAACCTGGGACAGGGGATGGAGAGACCCAGTACTTC. It specifies CASSQPGTGDGETQYF.

The J gene is TRBJ2-5, the V gene TRBV28, with a tentative D call TRBD1 (5 bases). Per the germline V gene, CDR1 is MDHEN and CDR2 is SYDVKM. V lost 2 bases, J lost 7 bases, and 8 bases lay in between. The CDR3 is made up of 12 amino acids. The CDR3 DNA reads as TGTGCCAGCAGTTTACATCAGGGGACCCAGTACTTC. Protein product: CASSLHQGTQYF.

The count of this clone is one. V usage is TRBV5-1 and J usage is TRBJ2-7; 9 bases line up with TRBD2. Germline loops: CDR1 SGHRS, CDR2 YFSETQ. There are 17 residues in the CDR3. Trimming cost V 4 bases and J 4 bases; bases outside gene matches: 15. The CDR3 DNA reads as TGCGCCAGCAGCCTCGGGGTAGCGGGAGCGTCTACGTACGAGCAGTACTTC. Translating it yields CASSLGVAGASTYEQYF. Full variable domain (rest looked up from reference TRBV5-1 and TRBJ2-7): KAGVTQTPRYLIKTRGQQVTLSCSPISGHRSVSWYQQTPGQGLQFLFEYFSETQRNKGNFPGRFSGRQFSNSRSEMNVSTLELGDSALYLCASSLGVAGASTYEQYFGPGTRLTVT.

CDR3 protein: CASSLAGQDHYNEQFF. DNA of the CDR3: TGCGCCAGCAGCTTGGCGGGACAGGATCACTACAATGAGCAGTTCTTC. V and J are TRBV5-1 and TRBJ2-1; TRBD1 matches 8 bases. The CDR3 runs to 16 residues. Germline V gene sequence: CDR1 SGHRS, CDR2 YFSETQ. V dropped 0 bases and J dropped 3; count of bases not matched to a gene: 5.

This chain connects TRBV15 to TRBJ1-5; TRBD1 aligns across 9 bases. V shed 4 bases and J 5 bases; nucleotides not matched to a gene: 6. Germline V lookup: CDR1 LNHNV, CDR2 YYDKDF (reference sequence). There are 15 residues in the CDR3. CDR3 sequence reads: CATSITGTGYQPQHF. The DNA of the CDR3 is TGTGCCACCAGCATTACCGGGACAGGGTATCAGCCCCAGCATTTT. Full variable domain (rest looked up from reference TRBV15 and TRBJ1-5): DAMVIQNPRYQVTQFGKPVTLSCSQTLNHNVMYWYQQKSSQAPKLLFHYYDKDFNNEADTPDNFQSRRPNTSFCFLDIRSPGLGDTAMYLCATSITGTGYQPQHFGDGTRLSIL.

The rearrangement uses TRBV11-2 and TRBJ1-1, with D perhaps matching TRBD1 (5 bases). The CDR3 contains 11 residues. Trimming removed 6 bases at V and 11 bases at J, with 13 bases between. Germline assignment: CDR1 SGHAT and CDR2 FQNNGV. The CDR3 reads CASSLGGEAFF. For the CDR3, the DNA is TGTGCCAGCAGTTTGGGGGGTGAGGCTTTCTTT.

The rearrangement uses TRBV28 and TRBJ2-1, with TRBD2 matching over 13 bases. This CDR3 has 18 residues. Germline V CDR1 and CDR2: MDHEN, SYDVKM. The trim removed 1 base at V and 8 bases at J, leaving 11 bases unmatched. DNA for the CDR3: TGTGCCAGCAGTTTATATGGACTAGCGGGGGTGGTGGGGGATGAGCAGTTCTTC. Protein sequence: CASSLYGLAGVVGDEQFF. Filled out from reference TRBV28 and TRBJ2-1, the complete variable domain reads DVKVTQSSRYLVKRTGEKVFLECVQDMDHENMFWYRQDPGLGLRLIYFSYDVKMKEKGDIPEGYSVSREKKERFSLILESASTNQTSMYLCASSLYGLAGVVGDEQFFGPGTRLTVL.

The genes are TRBV28 and TRBJ2-1; tentatively, D is TRBD1 (6 bases). This CDR3 is built from 13 residues. Germline V lookup: CDR1 MDHEN, CDR2 SYDVKM. V dropped 7 bases and J dropped 10 bases, with 17 bases sitting between them. The chain's CDR3 is CASNSQGSGEQFF. The CDR3 DNA reads TGTGCCAGCAACTCACAGGGTTCGGGAGAGCAGTTCTTC.

The chain combines TRBV6-5 with TRBJ1-2, with TRBD1 matching 9 bases. J was trimmed by 7 bases and V by 4 bases; bases with no gene match: 7. The CDR3 is made up of 14 amino acids. Germline V CDR1 and CDR2: MNHEY, SVGAGI. The CDR3 here is CASSLQGASGGYTF. The CDR3 nucleotides read TGTGCCAGCAGTTTACAGGGGGCTTCAGGTGGCTACACCTTC.

The rearrangement joins TRBV28 to TRBJ2-1, with D possibly being TRBD2 (6 bases). This CDR3 has 13 residues. V was cut by 7 bases and J by 12 bases, with 19 bases left in between. Germline assignment: CDR1 MDHEN and CDR2 SYDVKM. This CDR3 is CASIGTPLGGQFF. As DNA, the CDR3 is TGTGCCAGCATCGGGACTCCCCTTGGTGGGCAGTTCTTC. The full variable domain, its missing parts supplied by reference TRBV28 and TRBJ2-1, is DVKVTQSSRYLVKRTGEKVFLECVQDMDHENMFWYRQDPGLGLRLIYFSYDVKMKEKGDIPEGYSVSREKKERFSLILESASTNQTSMYLCASIGTPLGGQFFGPGTRLTVL.

The chain links TRBV2 to TRBJ2-7; TRBD1 matches at 8 bases. Germline V gene lookup returns CDR1 SNHLY and CDR2 FYNNEI. This CDR3 spans 14 amino acids. J lost 3 bases, V lost 4 bases, and 5 bases had no gene match. The CDR3 coding sequence is TGTGCCAGCAGTGTGGGGACAGGATACTACGAGCAGTACTTC. Its translation: CASSVGTGYYEQYF.